The 32 T cell receptor beta chains below all came from one sample that was sequenced in a study of blood T cells in healthy people across ages. Using a J-beta primer mix together with a sample-barcoded 5' primer, a second PCR was run for about 7 to 12 cycles. TCRdb itself ran the 5' RACE reads through MiXCR, one entry per CDR3 protein. The data show about 1.6 million distinct CDR3 sequences, about 32% seen once. Sequencing input: blood. The receptors stem from a woman under 40 in good health.

This clonotype occurred a few times. This chain connects TRBV6-1 to TRBJ2-1; weak D call: TRBD2 (6 bases). V was shortened by 6 bases and J by 0 bases, with 15 bases between the two germline ends. The V gene's germline CDR1 is MNHNS and CDR2 SASEGT. The CDR3 is 16 amino acids. CDR3 residues: CASRGWLATSYNEQFF. The CDR3 DNA follows: TGTGCCAGCAGGGGGTGGCTAGCGACCTCCTACAATGAGCAGTTCTTC.

This clonotype was recorded a few times. The V gene is TRBV20-1, the J gene TRBJ1-5; D unresolved. Germline assignment: CDR1 DFQATT and CDR2 SNEGSKA (reference sequence). Trimming removed 0 bases from V and 4 bases from J, with 13 bases in between. CDR3 size: 15 residues. CDR3 nucleotide sequence: TGCAGTGCTAGAGATGGAAGGGTGGGGAATCAGCCCCAGCATTTT. Residues: CSARDGRVGNQPQHF.

The rearrangement uses TRBV18 and TRBJ2-5; TRBD1 agrees at 8 bases. Germline trimming cut 1 base from V and 5 bases from J; bases unmatched to any gene: 9. Germline CDR1 and CDR2: KGHSH and LQKENI. The CDR3 contains 16 residues. As DNA, the CDR3 is TGTGCCAGCTCACCACTGGTGGACAGGGTGACGGAGACCCAGTACTTC. Its translation is CASSPLVDRVTETQYF.

The chain has TRBV12-3 or TRBV12-4 and TRBJ2-1, with TRBD2 identical over 8 bases. V was pared by 3 bases and J by 3 bases, with 4 bases of the junction left unmatched. The CDR3 has 15 residues. The CDR3 coding sequence is TGTGCCAGCAGTTTGGAAGCGGGAGACTACAATGAGCAGTTCTTC. Protein sequence: CASSLEAGDYNEQFF.

The chain uses TRBV6-5 and TRBJ2-5; possible D gene TRBD1, 6 bases. Germline V gives CDR1 MNHEY, CDR2 SVGAGI. V dropped 6 bases and J dropped 4 bases, with 21 bases sitting between them. The CDR3 consists of 16 residues. This chain's CDR3 is CASSQNRDTLRETQYF. Written as DNA, the CDR3 is TGTGCCAGCAGCCAGAACCGGGACACCCTCCGAGAGACCCAGTACTTC.

The sample holds a few counts of this clonotype. The chain combines TRBV20-1 with TRBJ2-7; D might be TRBD1 (5 bases). The CDR3 contains 14 residues. Germline V gene data show CDR1 as DFQATT and CDR2 as SNEGSKA (reference sequence). Trimming shortened V by 2 bases and J by 3 bases, and 14 bases separated the two germline ends. The CDR3 sequence: CSARRRVENYEQYF. In DNA, the CDR3 is TGCAGTGCTAGACGCAGGGTGGAGAACTACGAGCAGTACTTC.

This clonotype was seen a handful of times. The V call is TRBV2, the J call TRBJ2-6; D is undetermined. The CDR3 is 16 residues long. Trimming removed 6 bases at V and 4 bases at J, with 16 bases between. Per the germline V gene, CDR1 is SNHLY and CDR2 is FYNNEI. The CDR3 reads CASRDAPRGGANVLTF. The DNA of the CDR3 is TGTGCCAGCAGGGACGCGCCCCGAGGAGGGGCCAACGTCCTGACTTTC. Looking up the rest from reference TRBV2 and TRBJ2-6 gives the full variable domain: EPEVTQTPSHQVTQMGQEVILRCVPISNHLYFYWYRQILGQKVEFLVSFYNNEISEKSEIFDDQFSVERPDGSNFTLKIRSTKLEDSAMYFCASRDAPRGGANVLTFGAGSRLTVL.

This clonotype was seen only a few times. The rearrangement links TRBV6-5 to TRBJ1-2, with 7 bases aligning to TRBD1. Trimming at V came to 10 bases and at J to 4 bases, leaving 12 bases not matched to a gene. CDR1 is MNHEY, CDR2 SVGAGI, per germline. The CDR3 extends over 14 amino acids. The CDR3 loop is CATGSLQGFYGYTF. CDR3 DNA: TGTGCCACAGGGTCCCTACAGGGGTTCTATGGCTACACCTTC.

This clonotype was seen only a few times. The chain employs TRBV25-1 and TRBJ2-1; TRBD2 is a possible D gene (5 bases). The ends were cut back, 2 bases at V and 9 bases at J, with 14 bases in the middle. Germline CDR1 and CDR2: MGHDK and SYGVNS. CDR3 length: 14 amino acids. CDR3 loop: CASSETGLLGEQFF. The CDR3 DNA sequence: TGTGCCAGCAGTGAAACCGGACTCCTGGGTGAGCAGTTCTTC.

This clonotype was counted a few times. The V gene is TRBV5-1, the J gene TRBJ2-7; 7 bases are shared with TRBD1. V lost 4 bases, J lost 0 bases, and 13 bases stayed unmatched. The CDR3 spans 17 residues. CDR1 and CDR2 from the germline V gene are SGHRS and YFSETQ. CDR3 protein: CASSRTTGTDSSYEQYF. Here the CDR3 DNA reads TGCGCCAGCAGCAGGACGACCGGGACAGACAGCTCCTACGAGCAGTACTTC.

This clonotype showed up just a few times. The chain is built from TRBV19 and TRBJ1-2, with 12 bases identical to TRBD1. This CDR3 is 17 amino acids long. The germline gives CDR1 LNHDA, CDR2 SQIVND (reference sequence). With V trimmed by 7 bases and J by 1 base, 10 bases remained unmatched. This CDR3 reads CASTTGTGGDGNYGYTF. As DNA, the CDR3 is TGTGCCAGTACAACTGGGACAGGGGGCGACGGTAACTATGGCTACACCTTC.

This clonotype came up a few times. This rearrangement joins TRBV5-5 to TRBJ2-1; a weak D match, TRBD2 (5 bases). Trimming left V 1 base short and J 6 bases short, with 11 bases between. The germline V gene encodes CDR1 SGHKS and CDR2 YYEKEE (reference sequence). CDR3 length: 14 residues. The CDR3 protein is CASSLSGIVNEQFF. The CDR3 DNA follows: TGTGCCAGCAGCTTGTCCGGGATCGTCAATGAGCAGTTCTTC.

This clonotype was counted between two and nine times. The chain links TRBV2 to TRBJ2-7; D is unresolved. This CDR3 has 13 amino acids. Trimming stripped 2 bases from V and 10 bases from J, with 15 bases between. The germline V gene has CDR1 SNHLY and CDR2 FYNNEI. The CDR3 protein is CASSEHGQRGQYF. The CDR3 DNA is TGTGCCAGCAGTGAACACGGCCAGCGCGGCCAGTACTTC.

This clonotype was observed a handful of times. V gene TRBV12-3 or TRBV12-4 combines with J gene TRBJ2-1, with TRBD1 as a possible D gene (5 bases). Trimming removed 7 bases at V and 6 bases at J, with 13 bases between. The CDR3 sequence is 13 residues long. The CDR3 DNA is TGTGCCAGCACCCAGGGCGGACCCAATGAGCAGTTCTTC. It encodes CASTQGGPNEQFF.

The gene calls are TRBV5-1 and TRBJ2-2, with unresolved D. V shed 4 bases and J shed 3 bases, with 13 bases lying between them. This CDR3 region has 15 residues. The germline gives CDR1 SGHRS, CDR2 YFSETQ. CDR3 nucleotides: TGCGCCAGCAGCCTCCTATTAGTAGACACCGGGGAGCTGTTTTTT. This translates into CASSLLLVDTGELFF.

This clonotype was counted a few times. The J gene is TRBJ2-7, the V gene TRBV27; 7 positions agree with TRBD2. The CDR3 extends over 16 amino acids. Germline V gene sequence: CDR1 MNHEY, CDR2 SMNVEV (reference sequence). Unmatched junction bases numbered 16, after V lost 5 bases and J lost 6 bases. CDR3 loop: CASSPSLGEGYFEQYF. In nucleotides, the CDR3 is TGTGCCAGCAGTCCCTCCCTGGGGGAGGGCTACTTCGAGCAGTACTTC.

This rearrangement joins TRBV9 to TRBJ2-1, with no clear D. The CDR3 is 16 residues long. Germline values: CDR1 SGDLS, CDR2 YYNGEE. Trimming left V 4 bases short and J 6 bases short, with 20 bases between. The chain's CDR3 is CASSPPLRVTGNEQFF. The CDR3 DNA follows: TGTGCCAGCAGCCCCCCCCTTAGAGTCACGGGCAATGAGCAGTTCTTC. Full variable domain (outside the CDR3, taken from reference TRBV9 and TRBJ2-1): DSGVTQTPKHLITATGQRVTLRCSPRSGDLSVYWYQQSLDQGLQFLIQYYNGEERAKGNILERFSAQQFPDLHSELNLSSLELGDSALYFCASSPPLRVTGNEQFFGPGTRLTVL.

The chain couples TRBV4-1 to TRBJ2-1; no firm D call. Germline V CDR1 and CDR2: MGHRA, YSYEKL. CDR3 size: 14 residues. Trimming stripped 4 bases from V and 8 bases from J, with 15 bases between. CDR3 in DNA: TGCGCCAGCAGCCCCCCGTTCACTGGGGATGAGCAGTTCTTC. Residues: CASSPPFTGDEQFF.

This clonotype was seen a few times. Compared with germline, one end of the junction differs, possibly owing to a read error. The CDR3 sequence: CVSSLGGIPGNEQFF. The CDR3 coding sequence is TGTGTCAGCAGCCTCGGGGGTATACCAGGGAATGAGCAGTTCTTC. The chain combines TRBV6-6 with TRBJ2-1; D possibly corresponds to TRBD2 (6 bases). There are 15 residues in the CDR3. Germline V gene sequence: CDR1 MNHNY, CDR2 SVGAGI (reference sequence).

In this sample, this clonotype turned up many times. This chain uses TRBV4-1 with TRBJ2-4; D perhaps matches TRBD1 (5 bases). Germline V gives CDR1 MGHRA, CDR2 YSYEKL. The CDR3 runs to 15 residues. V lost 4 bases, J lost 0 bases, and 10 bases lay in between. The CDR3 here is CASSRGHSAKNIQYF. CDR3 nucleotides: TGCGCCAGCAGCCGTGGACATTCAGCCAAAAACATTCAGTACTTC.

This clonotype was counted only a few times. This sequence joins TRBV30 and TRBJ2-5, with 8 positions matching TRBD1. CDR3 size: 15 residues. With V trimmed by 3 bases and J by 5 bases, 11 bases remained unmatched. The V gene's germline CDR1 is GTSNPN and CDR2 SVGIG (reference sequence). The CDR3 is CAWSDPTGAVETQYF. The CDR3 DNA reads as TGTGCCTGGAGCGATCCGACAGGGGCGGTGGAGACCCAGTACTTC.

V gene TRBV6-5 combines with J gene TRBJ2-1, with 10 bases fitting TRBD2. After removal of 2 bases from V and 2 bases from J, the junction contained 12 bases not matched to a gene. The germline gives CDR1 MNHEY, CDR2 SVGAGI. CDR3 length: 19 amino acids. In nucleotides, the CDR3 is TGTGCCAGCAGTTACGCAGGGGGCATAGCGGGAGGAACCTACAATGAGCAGTTCTTC. The encoded protein is CASSYAGGIAGGTYNEQFF.

The sample holds one count of this clonotype. One end of the junction is discordant with germline, which a read error may explain. This chain uses TRBV9 with TRBJ2-1; TRBD2 agrees at 9 bases. The CDR3 runs 16 residues. Germline values: CDR1 SGDLS, CDR2 YYNGEE. The CDR3 is CASSVTPAGGYNERFF. CDR3 DNA sequence: TGTGCCAGCAGCGTAACTCCAGCGGGGGGCTACAATGAGCGGTTCTTC.

This clonotype was detected a few times. The genes are TRBV10-3 and TRBJ1-2; D not resolved. The germline V and J ends were trimmed by 11 bases and 8 bases, with 21 bases remaining between them. The germline gives CDR1 ENHRY, CDR2 SYGVKD. The CDR3 spans 13 residues. CDR3 in amino acids: CASTFDSEGGYTF. In nucleotides, the CDR3 is TGTGCCTCCACTTTTGATTCGGAGGGCGGCTACACCTTC.

J is TRBJ2-2 and V is TRBV27; D possibly corresponds to TRBD2 (7 bases). The CDR3 length is 16 residues. Looked up from germline, CDR1 is MNHEY and CDR2 is SMNVEV (reference sequence). Trimming cost V 10 bases and J 6 bases, with 24 bases left between them. CDR3 amino acids: CATRWGGPTNPGELFF. Here the CDR3 DNA reads TGTGCCACCCGATGGGGGGGCCCGACCAACCCCGGGGAGCTGTTTTTT.

There are many counts of this clonotype. The rearrangement uses TRBV6-6 and TRBJ2-6; 7 bases align to TRBD1. J gave up 1 base and V 5 bases, and 8 bases lay outside the gene matches. This CDR3 comprises 17 residues. CDR1 MNHNY and CDR2 SVGAGI come from the germline V gene (reference sequence). The CDR3 bases are TGTGCCAGCAGTCAACTCACAGGGGCGTCTGGGGCCAACGTCCTGACTTTC. It is translated as CASSQLTGASGANVLTF.

The rearrangement links TRBV20-1 to TRBJ1-2; D is perhaps TRBD1 (6 bases). From germline, CDR1 is DFQATT and CDR2 SNEGSKA (reference sequence). This CDR3 has 14 amino acids. V was shortened by 5 bases and J by 10 bases, with 23 bases between the two germline ends. The CDR3 bases are TGCAGTGCTGGGAACAGGGCCCGACTATTTTCCTACACCTTC. Translated, it gives CSAGNRARLFSYTF.

For this clonotype: A read error may account for a junction end that differs from germline. This sequence joins TRBV12-3 or TRBV12-4 and TRBJ1-5; maybe TRBD1 (5 bases). This CDR3 comprises 14 residues. CDR3 DNA: TGTGTCAGCGGACCGCGGGACGGACATCAGCCCCAGCATTTT. Protein product: CVSGPRDGHQPQHF.

The chain joins TRBV7-3 to TRBJ1-5; 7 bases are a match to TRBD1. The CDR3 runs 15 residues. Germline V CDR1 and CDR2: SGHTA, FQGTGA. Trimming cost V 2 bases and J 7 bases; bases outside gene matches: 8. CDR3: CASSLDRERRQPQHF. The CDR3 nucleotides read TGTGCCAGCAGCTTAGACAGGGAGAGACGGCAGCCCCAGCATTTT.

This clonotype was seen a few times. The J gene is TRBJ2-1, the V gene TRBV30; TRBD2 matches at 7 bases. J was trimmed by 4 bases and V by 2 bases; bases with no gene match: 5. Germline CDR1 is GTSNPN and CDR2 is SVGIG (reference sequence). The length of the CDR3 is 14 residues. The CDR3: CAWSKGLDYNEQFF. The CDR3 nucleotides are TGTGCCTGGAGTAAAGGACTAGATTACAATGAGCAGTTCTTC. Full variable domain (missing parts from reference TRBV30 and TRBJ2-1): SQTIHQWPATLVQPVGSPLSLECTVEGTSNPNLYWYRQAAGRGLQLLFYSVGIGQISSEVPQNLSASRPQDRQFILSSKKLLLSDSGFYLCAWSKGLDYNEQFFGPGTRLTVL.

This chain links TRBV27 with TRBJ1-2, with D uncertain. In germline, CDR1 is MNHEY, CDR2 SMNVEV (reference sequence). CDR3 size: 13 residues. V was pared by 5 bases and J by 6 bases, with 13 bases between. CDR3 in DNA: TGTGCCAGCAGTCCCATCGGGGTCGATGGCTACACCTTC. Translating it yields CASSPIGVDGYTF.

The V gene is TRBV9, the J gene TRBJ2-5; 8 positions match TRBD1. The germline CDR1 and CDR2 sequences are SGDLS and YYNGEE. The junction had 7 bases not matched to a gene; V was cut back by 4 bases and J by 5 bases. The CDR3 sequence is 14 residues long. This chain's CDR3 is CASSPHRGWETQYF. As DNA, the CDR3 is TGTGCCAGCAGCCCTCACAGGGGGTGGGAGACCCAGTACTTC.